The 4 T cell receptor beta chains below come from one sample, sequenced in a study of identical twins. MiXCR, applied by TCRdb to the 5' RACE reads, yields one record per CDR3 protein. The data contain fewer than 650,000 distinct CDR3 sequences, 9.6% of them singletons. This same sample was also taken into another study, of yellow fever vaccine responses in identical twins.

Sequencing used PBMCs. These receptors were taken from a woman younger than 35 in good health.

This clonotype has a count of ten or more. V gene TRBV29-1 combines with J gene TRBJ2-7; maybe TRBD2 (6 bases). Germline CDR1 SQVTM, CDR2 ANQGSEA. The CDR3 is made up of 13 amino acids. With 5 bases removed from V and 6 bases from J, the gap between germline ends came to 17 bases. The CDR3 region is CSVFGPGRGEQYF. DNA of the CDR3: TGCAGCGTTTTCGGACCTGGGCGGGGCGAGCAGTACTTC.

This clonotype was found many times. This sequence joins TRBV29-1 and TRBJ2-1; D call uncertain. Germline V CDR1 and CDR2: SQVTM, ANQGSEA. Trimming removed 5 bases at V and 6 bases at J, with 17 bases between. There are 14 residues in the CDR3. CDR3 amino acids: CSVLIAKASNEQFF. CDR3 nucleotide sequence: TGCAGCGTTTTAATCGCGAAGGCGAGCAATGAGCAGTTCTTC.

The chain employs TRBV7-8 and TRBJ2-5; TRBD2 agrees at 11 bases. The J segment lost 2 bases and the V segment lost 5 bases, leaving 7 bases of the junction unmatched. This CDR3 has 16 residues. The germline V gene encodes CDR1 SGHVS and CDR2 FQNEAQ. CDR3 protein: CASSPLAGAPQETQYF. CDR3 in DNA: TGTGCCAGCAGCCCACTAGCGGGGGCTCCACAAGAGACCCAGTACTTC.

This clonotype was seen only a few times. V gene TRBV18 combines with J gene TRBJ2-2, with unresolved D. V lost 2 bases to trimming and J lost 2 bases, with 12 bases between them. The CDR3 is made up of 16 amino acids. The germline V gene has CDR1 KGHSH and CDR2 LQKENI. In DNA form, the CDR3 reads TGTGCCAGCTCACCAAGTCTGGCAGCCAACACCGGGGAGCTGTTTTTT. Encoded protein: CASSPSLAANTGELFF.